This passage covers 11 T cell receptor beta chains from one sample sequenced in a study of T cell responses to AZD1222 COVID-19 vaccine. Repertoires were generated with immunoSEQ multiplex PCR, while TCRdb's copy carries only in-frame clones and drops some. The sample has about 140,000 clones, approximately 90% seen once. The material sequenced was peripheral blood, taken on day 0 of AZD1222 vaccination. Receptors originate from an adult in good health.

The chain recombines TRBV10-1 with TRBJ2-4; 10 positions match TRBD1. CDR3 size: 14 residues. V lost 0 bases, J lost 9 bases, and 2 bases stayed unmatched. Germline V gene sequence: CDR1 WNHNN, CDR2 SYGVQD (reference sequence). DNA for the CDR3: TGCGCCAGCAGTGAGTCGGACAGGGGGGGCATTCAGTACTTC. This gives the protein CASSESDRGGIQYF.

The V gene is TRBV15, the J gene TRBJ2-7, with D tentatively TRBD1 (5 bases). The CDR3 is 16 residues long. The V gene lost 3 bases and the J gene lost 1 base, with 16 bases spanning the gap. Per germline, CDR1 LNHNV and CDR2 YYDKDF (reference sequence). CDR3 region: CATSRIPRQGSYEQYF. The DNA for the CDR3 is TGTGCCACCAGCAGGATCCCCCGCCAGGGATCCTACGAGCAGTACTTC. The variable domain in full, with the rest retrieved from reference TRBV15 and TRBJ2-7, is DAMVIQNPRYQVTQFGKPVTLSCSQTLNHNVMYWYQQKSSQAPKLLFHYYDKDFNNEADTPDNFQSRRPNTSFCFLDIRSPGLGDTAMYLCATSRIPRQGSYEQYFGPGTRLTVT.

The CDR3 sequence: CASSQERGGATGELFF. CDR3 DNA: TGTGCCAGCAGCCAGGAGCGGGGGGGCGCCACCGGGGAGCTGTTTTTT. The chain joins TRBV3-1 (or the pseudogene TRBV3-2) to TRBJ2-2; 10 bases are shared with TRBD2. V trimming: 3 bases; J trimming: 4 bases; junction bases outside the gene matches: 5. Germline V gene sequence: CDR1 LGHDT, CDR2 YNNKEL (reference sequence). The CDR3 has 16 residues.

The chain couples TRBV19 to TRBJ2-2; unclear D gene. The CDR3 totals 13 residues. The germline gives CDR1 LNHDA, CDR2 SQIVND (reference sequence). The V gene lost 3 bases and the J gene lost 5 bases, with 7 bases spanning the gap. The CDR3 sequence is CASSIIGTGELFF. DNA for the CDR3: TGTGCCAGTAGTATTATAGGGACCGGGGAGCTGTTTTTT.

V and J are TRBV3-1 (or the pseudogene TRBV3-2) and TRBJ1-2; no clear D. The germline gives CDR1 LGHDT, CDR2 YNNKEL (reference sequence). The CDR3 is made up of 14 amino acids. V dropped 0 bases and J dropped 4 bases, with 9 bases sitting between them. CDR3 DNA sequence: TGTGCCAGCAGCCAAGAAAGGAGGTCCTATGGCTACACCTTC. This gives the protein CASSQERRSYGYTF.

The chain is built from TRBV6-5 and TRBJ1-2, with 9 nucleotides matching TRBD1. The germline V gene has CDR1 MNHEY and CDR2 SVGAGI. The V and J ends lost 6 bases and 8 bases, in that order; junction bases with no gene match: 10. CDR3 length: 14 residues. In nucleotides, the CDR3 is TGTGCCAGCAGCGTTCCAGGGACAGGGAGAGGCTACACCTTC. Residues: CASSVPGTGRGYTF.

This clone occurred once. The chain employs TRBV5-1 and TRBJ2-5, with D possibly TRBD2 on 7 matching bases. CDR3 length: 13 residues. Germline CDR1 SGHRS, CDR2 YFSETQ. V lost 3 bases and J lost 5, with 11 bases in between. The CDR3 is CASSWGGRETQYF. The CDR3 region has the DNA TGCGCCAGCAGCTGGGGGGGCCGGGAGACCCAGTACTTC.

This rearrangement joins TRBV5-1 to TRBJ2-3, with D possibly called TRBD1 or TRBD2 (5 bases each). The CDR3 has 17 amino acids. V gave up 4 bases and J gave up 0 bases, with 18 bases separating them. Germline V gene lookup returns CDR1 SGHRS and CDR2 YFSETQ. In DNA form, the CDR3 reads TGCGCCAGCAGCCCGCGGGCCAGCAGGGCTAGCACAGATACGCAGTATTTT. Its translation is CASSPRASRASTDTQYF. The full variable domain, its missing parts supplied by reference TRBV5-1 and TRBJ2-3, is KAGVTQTPRYLIKTRGQQVTLSCSPISGHRSVSWYQQTPGQGLQFLFEYFSETQRNKGNFPGRFSGRQFSNSRSEMNVSTLELGDSALYLCASSPRASRASTDTQYFGPGTRLTVL.

The J gene is TRBJ1-1, the V gene TRBV18; D gene uncertain. Germline assignment: CDR1 KGHSH and CDR2 LQKENI. V shed 3 bases and J shed 0 bases, with 11 bases lying between them. CDR3 length: 15 residues. CDR3 nucleotides: TGTGCCAGCTCACCTACACAGAGTGTGAACACTGAAGCTTTCTTT. Translation gives CASSPTQSVNTEAFF.

The V call is TRBV28, the J call TRBJ1-6; D gene uncertain. From germline, CDR1 is MDHEN and CDR2 SYDVKM. The CDR3 totals 13 residues. V was shortened by 4 bases and J by 6 bases, with 7 bases between the two germline ends. CDR3 sequence reads: CASSSFSNSPLHF. As DNA, the CDR3 is TGTGCCAGCAGTTCTTTTAGTAATTCACCCCTCCACTTT.

V and J are TRBV14 and TRBJ1-1; D ambiguous. Trimming left V 5 bases short and J 1 base short, with 17 bases between. Germline CDR1 is SGHDN and CDR2 is FVKESK. The CDR3 contains 16 residues. CDR3 loop: CASSFLRAVSNTEAFF. The DNA for the CDR3 is TGTGCCAGCAGCTTCCTGAGGGCCGTGTCGAACACTGAAGCTTTCTTT.